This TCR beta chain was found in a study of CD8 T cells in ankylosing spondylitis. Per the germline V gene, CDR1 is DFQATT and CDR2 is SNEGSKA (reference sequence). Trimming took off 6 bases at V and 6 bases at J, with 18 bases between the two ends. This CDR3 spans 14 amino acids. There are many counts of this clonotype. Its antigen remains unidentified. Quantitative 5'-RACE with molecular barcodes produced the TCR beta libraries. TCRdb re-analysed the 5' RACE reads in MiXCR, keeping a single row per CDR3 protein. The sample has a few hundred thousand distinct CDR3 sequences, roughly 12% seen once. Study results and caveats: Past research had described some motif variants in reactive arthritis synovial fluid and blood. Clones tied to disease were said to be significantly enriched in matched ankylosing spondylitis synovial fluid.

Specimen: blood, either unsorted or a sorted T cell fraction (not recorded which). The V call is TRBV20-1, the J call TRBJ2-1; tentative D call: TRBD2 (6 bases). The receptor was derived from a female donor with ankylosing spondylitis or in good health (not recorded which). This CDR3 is CSATIPGLPNEQFF. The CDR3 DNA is TGCAGTGCCACAATCCCGGGACTCCCCAATGAGCAGTTCTTC.